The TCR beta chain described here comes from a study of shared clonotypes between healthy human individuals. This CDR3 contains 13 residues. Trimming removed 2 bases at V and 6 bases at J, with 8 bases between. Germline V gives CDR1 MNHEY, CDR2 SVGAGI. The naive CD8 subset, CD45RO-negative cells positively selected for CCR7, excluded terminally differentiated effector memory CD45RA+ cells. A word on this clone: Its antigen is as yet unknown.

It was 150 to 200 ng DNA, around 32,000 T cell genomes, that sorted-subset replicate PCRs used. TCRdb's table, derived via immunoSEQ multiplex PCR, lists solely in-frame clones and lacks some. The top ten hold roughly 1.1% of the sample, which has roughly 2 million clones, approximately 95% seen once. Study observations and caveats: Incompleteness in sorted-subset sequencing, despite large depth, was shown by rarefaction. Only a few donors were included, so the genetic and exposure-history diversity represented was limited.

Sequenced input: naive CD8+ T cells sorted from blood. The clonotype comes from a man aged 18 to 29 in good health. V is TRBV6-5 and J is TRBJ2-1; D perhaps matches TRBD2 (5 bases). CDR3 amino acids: CASSYVSGNEQFF. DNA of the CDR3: TGTGCCAGCAGTTACGTGAGCGGCAATGAGCAGTTCTTC.